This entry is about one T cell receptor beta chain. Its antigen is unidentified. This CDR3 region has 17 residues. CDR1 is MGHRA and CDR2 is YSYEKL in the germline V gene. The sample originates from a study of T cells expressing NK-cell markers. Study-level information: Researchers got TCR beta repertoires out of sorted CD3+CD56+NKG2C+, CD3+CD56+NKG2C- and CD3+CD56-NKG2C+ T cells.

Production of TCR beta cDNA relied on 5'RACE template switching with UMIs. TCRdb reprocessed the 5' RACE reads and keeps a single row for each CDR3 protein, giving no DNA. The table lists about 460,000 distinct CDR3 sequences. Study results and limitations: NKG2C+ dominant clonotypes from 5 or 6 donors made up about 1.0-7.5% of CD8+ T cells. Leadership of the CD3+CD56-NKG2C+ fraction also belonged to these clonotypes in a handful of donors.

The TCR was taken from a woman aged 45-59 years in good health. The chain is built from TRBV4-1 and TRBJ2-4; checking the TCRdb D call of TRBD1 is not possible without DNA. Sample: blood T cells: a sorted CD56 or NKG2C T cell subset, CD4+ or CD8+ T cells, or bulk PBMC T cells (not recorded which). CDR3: CASSQPSGSLAKNIQYF.